This T cell receptor (beta chain) is from a study of naive and memory T cell subsets. General observations from the study: There was no ground truth to check naive and memory subset results. Possibly reflecting memory cells re-expressing CD45RA, a few larger clonotypes occurred in naive repertoires, especially CD8. RNA-based TCR counts may shift with T cell activation and differentiation.

Both TRBC1 and TRBC2 were covered by a beta constant-region primer of two equimolar oligonucleotides. The ligated cDNA underwent four PCR rounds using SP2 and nested alpha and beta constant-region primers. Ligation attached a single-stranded oligonucleotide with a 12-nucleotide UMI and the SP2 primer to the cDNA 3' end. TCRdb analysed the UMI-ligation and nested PCR reads with MiXCR anew, one entry per CDR3 protein. The sample shows some 110,000 distinct CDR3 sequences, about 14% of them seen only once. Cells stained for CD3, CD4, CD8, CD45RA, CD27 and viability were sorted into four CD45RA/CD27 subsets. A remark on this clonotype: Its antigen is unknown.

Germline V gene lookup returns CDR1 SGHRS and CDR2 YFSETQ. Trimming cost V 2 bases and J 8 bases, with 11 bases left between them. The CDR3 is 13 amino acids. V usage is TRBV5-1 and J usage is TRBJ2-1; D remains unclear. The sequencing sample was made of naive CD8+ T cells from blood. The source of this sequence is a human donor in good health. The DNA of the CDR3 is TGCGCCAGCAGCTTTCAGGCGAGCTATGAGCAGTTCTTC. It encodes CASSFQASYEQFF.